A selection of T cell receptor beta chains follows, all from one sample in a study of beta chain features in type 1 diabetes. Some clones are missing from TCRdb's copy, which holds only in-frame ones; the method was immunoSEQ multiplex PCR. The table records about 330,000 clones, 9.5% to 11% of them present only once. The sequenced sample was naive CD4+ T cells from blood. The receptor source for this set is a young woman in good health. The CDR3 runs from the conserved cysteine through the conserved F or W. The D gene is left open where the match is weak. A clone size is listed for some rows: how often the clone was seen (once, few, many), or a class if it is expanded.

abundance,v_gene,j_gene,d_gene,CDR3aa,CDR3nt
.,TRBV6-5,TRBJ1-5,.,CASSYSSGADRQPQHF,TGTGCCAGCAGTTACTCGTCTGGGGCGGATAGGCAGCCCCAGCATTTT
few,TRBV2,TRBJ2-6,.,CASIDPLLASGANVLTF,TGTGCCAGCATCGACCCGCTCCTAGCATCTGGGGCCAACGTCCTGACTTTC
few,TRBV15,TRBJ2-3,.,CATSGWWGDHGTDTQYF,TGTGCCACCAGCGGCTGGTGGGGGGATCATGGCACAGATACGCAGTATTTT
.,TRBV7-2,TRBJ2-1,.,CASSRAGVSEQFF,TGTGCCAGCAGCCGGGCAGGGGTGTCTGAGCAGTTCTTC
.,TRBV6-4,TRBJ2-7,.,CAILTAGAPREQYF,TGTGCCATCTTAACCGCAGGGGCACCACGGGAGCAGTACTTC
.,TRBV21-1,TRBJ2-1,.,CASSKNWRPYNEQFF,TGTGCCAGCAGCAAGAACTGGCGGCCTTACAATGAGCAGTTCTTC
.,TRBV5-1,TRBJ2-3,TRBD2,CASGTSGTDTQYF,TGCGCCAGCGGGACTAGCGGCACAGATACGCAGTATTTT
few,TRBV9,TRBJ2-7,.,CASSVAGKGGEQYF,TGTGCCAGCAGCGTAGCCGGGAAGGGAGGCGAGCAGTACTTC
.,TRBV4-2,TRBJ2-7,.,CASSQDVARSYEQYF,TGTGCCAGCAGCCAAGATGTAGCGCGGAGCTACGAGCAGTACTTC
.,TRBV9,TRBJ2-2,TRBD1,CASSISGQGLDTGELFF,TGTGCCAGCAGCATCTCAGGACAGGGTCTTGACACCGGGGAGCTGTTTTTT
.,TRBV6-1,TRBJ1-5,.,CASSRGEKSQPQHF,TGTGCCAGCAGCCGGGGGGAGAAGAGTCAGCCCCAGCATTTT
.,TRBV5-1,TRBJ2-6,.,CASSSRLVRDHLSGANVLTF,TGCGCCAGCAGCTCCCGCCTCGTGCGGGACCATCTCTCTGGGGCCAACGTCCTGACTTTC
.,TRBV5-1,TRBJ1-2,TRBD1,CASSLGQGYGGYTF,TGCGCCAGCAGCTTAGGACAGGGGTACGGCGGCTACACCTTC
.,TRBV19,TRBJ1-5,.,CASRSTSNQPQHF,TGTGCCAGTAGGAGCACTAGCAATCAGCCCCAGCATTTT
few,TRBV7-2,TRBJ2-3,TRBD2,CASSLALGGTDTQYF,TGTGCCAGCAGCTTAGCCCTGGGGGGGACAGATACGCAGTATTTT
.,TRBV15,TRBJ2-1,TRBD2,CATSLPLFGGRGNEQFF,TGTGCCACCAGCCTTCCGCTGTTTGGCGGGAGGGGCAATGAGCAGTTCTTC
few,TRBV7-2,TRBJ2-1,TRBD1,CASSPGQGNYNEQFF,TGTGCCAGCAGCCCGGGACAGGGTAACTACAATGAGCAGTTCTTC
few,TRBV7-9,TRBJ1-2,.,CASSRGGNGYTF,TGTGCCAGCTCACGGGGTGGAAATGGCTACACCTTC
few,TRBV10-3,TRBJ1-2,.,CAISESQGNYGYTF,TGTGCCATCAGTGAGTCACAGGGAAACTATGGCTACACCTTC
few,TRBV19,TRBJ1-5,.,CASNPRAGALQPQHF,TGTGCCAGTAACCCAAGGGCGGGCGCGTTGCAGCCCCAGCATTTT
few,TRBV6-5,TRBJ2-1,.,CASRAGLGREQFF,TGTGCCAGCAGGGCAGGTCTTGGCAGGGAGCAGTTCTTC
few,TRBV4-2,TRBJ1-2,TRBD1,CASSHGQGRYGYTF,TGTGCCAGCAGCCACGGACAGGGCCGTTACGGCTACACCTTC